Listed here is a single TCR beta chain. Sequencing used immunoSEQ multiplex PCR; TCRdb keeps in-frame clones, though not all of them. The table lists about 1.1 million clones, approximately 75% of them singletons, with approximately 0.9% in the top ten. This sample stems from a study of shared clonotypes between healthy human individuals. The sequence was collected from a man aged 18 to 30 in good health. Some clones in this sample may be carry-over from other donors' samples. Source material: memory CD4+ T cells from PBMCs. Regarding subset: CD45RA-negative fraction.

The CDR3 DNA follows: TGTGCCAGCAGCTGGGGCAGGGTTGAACCGCCCCAGCATTTT. It encodes CASSWGRVEPPQHF. This rearrangement joins TRBV5-6 to TRBJ1-5; perhaps TRBD1 as D (5 bases). CDR3 length equals 14 residues. The V and J ends lost 3 bases and 9 bases respectively, with 16 bases between them. Germline V CDR1 and CDR2: SGHDT, YYEEEE.